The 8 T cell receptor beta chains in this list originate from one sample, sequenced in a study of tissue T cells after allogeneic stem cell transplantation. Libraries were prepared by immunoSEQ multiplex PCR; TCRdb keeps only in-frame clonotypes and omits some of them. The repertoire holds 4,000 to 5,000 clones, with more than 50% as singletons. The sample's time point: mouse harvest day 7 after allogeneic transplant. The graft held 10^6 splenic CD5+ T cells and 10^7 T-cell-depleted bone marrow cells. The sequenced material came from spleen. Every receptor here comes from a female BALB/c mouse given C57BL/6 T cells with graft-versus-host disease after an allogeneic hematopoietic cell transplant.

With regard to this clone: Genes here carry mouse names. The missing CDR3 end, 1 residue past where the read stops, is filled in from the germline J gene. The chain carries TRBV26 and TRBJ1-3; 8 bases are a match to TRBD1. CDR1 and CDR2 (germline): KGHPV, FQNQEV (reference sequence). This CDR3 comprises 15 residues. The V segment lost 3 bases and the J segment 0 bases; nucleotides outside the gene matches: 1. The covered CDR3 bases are TGTGCCAGCAGTCTTGACAGGGGTTCTGGAAATACGCTCTAT. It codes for CASSLDRGSGNTLY. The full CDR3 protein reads CASSLDRGSGNTLYF.

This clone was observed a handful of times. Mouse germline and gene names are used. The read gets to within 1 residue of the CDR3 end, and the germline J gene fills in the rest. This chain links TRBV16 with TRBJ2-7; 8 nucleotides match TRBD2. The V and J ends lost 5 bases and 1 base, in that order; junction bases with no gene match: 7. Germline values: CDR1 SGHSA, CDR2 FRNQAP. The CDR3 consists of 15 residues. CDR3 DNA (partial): TGTGCAAGCAGCATCTCTGGGGGGAGGTCCTATGAACAGTAC. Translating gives CASSISGGRSYEQY. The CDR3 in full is CASSISGGRSYEQYF.

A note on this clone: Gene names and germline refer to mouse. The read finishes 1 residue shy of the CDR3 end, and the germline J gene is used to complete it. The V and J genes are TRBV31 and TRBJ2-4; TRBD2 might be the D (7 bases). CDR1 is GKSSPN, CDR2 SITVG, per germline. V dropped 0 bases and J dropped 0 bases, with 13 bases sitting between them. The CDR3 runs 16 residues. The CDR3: CAWSLVGGPSQNTLYF. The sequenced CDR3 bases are TGTGCCTGGAGTCTAGTTGGGGGGCCTAGTCAAAACACCTTGTAC.

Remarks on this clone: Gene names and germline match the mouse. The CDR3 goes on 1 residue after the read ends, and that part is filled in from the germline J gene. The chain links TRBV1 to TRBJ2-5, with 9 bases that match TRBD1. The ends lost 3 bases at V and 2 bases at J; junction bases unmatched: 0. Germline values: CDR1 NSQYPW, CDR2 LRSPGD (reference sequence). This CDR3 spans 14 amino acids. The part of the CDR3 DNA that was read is TGCACCTGCAGTGCGGGACAGGGCCAAGACACCCAGTAC. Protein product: CTCSAGQGQDTQY. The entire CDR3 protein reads CTCSAGQGQDTQYF.

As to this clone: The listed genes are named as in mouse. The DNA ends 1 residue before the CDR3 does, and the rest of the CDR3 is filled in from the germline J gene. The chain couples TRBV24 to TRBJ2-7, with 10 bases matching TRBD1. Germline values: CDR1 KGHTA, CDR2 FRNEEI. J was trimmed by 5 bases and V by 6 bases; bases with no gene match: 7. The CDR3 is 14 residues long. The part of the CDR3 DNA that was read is TGTGCCAGCAGCCCGGGACAGGGGAGGGATGAACAGTAC. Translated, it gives CASSPGQGRDEQY. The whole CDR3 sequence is CASSPGQGRDEQYF.

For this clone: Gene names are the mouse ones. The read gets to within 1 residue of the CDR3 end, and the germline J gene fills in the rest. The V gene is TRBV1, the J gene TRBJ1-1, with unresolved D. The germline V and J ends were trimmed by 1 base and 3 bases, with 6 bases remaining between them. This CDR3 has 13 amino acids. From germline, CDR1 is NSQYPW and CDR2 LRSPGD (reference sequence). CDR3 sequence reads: CTCSAGWDTEVFF. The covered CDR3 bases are TGCACCTGCAGTGCAGGGTGGGACACAGAAGTCTTC.

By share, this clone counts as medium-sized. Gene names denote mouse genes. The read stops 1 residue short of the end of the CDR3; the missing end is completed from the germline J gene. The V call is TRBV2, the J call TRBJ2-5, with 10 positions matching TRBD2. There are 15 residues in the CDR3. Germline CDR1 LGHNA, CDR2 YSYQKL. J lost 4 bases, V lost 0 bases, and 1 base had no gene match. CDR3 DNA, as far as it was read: TGTGCCAGCAGCCAAGACGGACTGGGGGAAGACACCCAGTAC. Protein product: CASSQDGLGEDTQY. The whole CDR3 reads CASSQDGLGEDTQYF.

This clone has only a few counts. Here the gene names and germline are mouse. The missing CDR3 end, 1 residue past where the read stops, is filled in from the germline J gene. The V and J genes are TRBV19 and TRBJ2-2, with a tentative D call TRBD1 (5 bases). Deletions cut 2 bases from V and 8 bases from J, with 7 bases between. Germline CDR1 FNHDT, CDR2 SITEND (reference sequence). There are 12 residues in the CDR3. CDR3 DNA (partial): TGTGCCAGCAGTATGAGGGGAGGGCAGCTCTAC. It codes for CASSMRGGQLY. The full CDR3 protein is CASSMRGGQLYF. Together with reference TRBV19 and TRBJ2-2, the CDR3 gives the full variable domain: GGIITQTPKFLIGQEGQKLTLKCQQNFNHDTMYWYRQDSGKGLRLIYYSITENDLQKGDLSEGYDASREKKSSFSLTVTSAQKNEMAVFLCASSMRGGQLYFGEGSKLTVL.